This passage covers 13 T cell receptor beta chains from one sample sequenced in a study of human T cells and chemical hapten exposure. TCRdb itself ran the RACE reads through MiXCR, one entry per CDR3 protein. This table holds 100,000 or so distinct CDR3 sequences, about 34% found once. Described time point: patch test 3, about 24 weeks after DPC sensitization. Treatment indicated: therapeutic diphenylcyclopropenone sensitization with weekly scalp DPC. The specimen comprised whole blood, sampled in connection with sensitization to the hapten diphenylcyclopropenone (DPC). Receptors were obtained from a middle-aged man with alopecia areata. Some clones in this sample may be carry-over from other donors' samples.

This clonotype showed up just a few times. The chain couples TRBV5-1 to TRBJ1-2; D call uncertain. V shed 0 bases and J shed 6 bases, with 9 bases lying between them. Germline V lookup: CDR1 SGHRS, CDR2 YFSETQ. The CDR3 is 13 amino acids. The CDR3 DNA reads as TGCGCCAGCAGCTTGGAAGGGTACAATGGCTACACCTTC. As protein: CASSLEGYNGYTF.

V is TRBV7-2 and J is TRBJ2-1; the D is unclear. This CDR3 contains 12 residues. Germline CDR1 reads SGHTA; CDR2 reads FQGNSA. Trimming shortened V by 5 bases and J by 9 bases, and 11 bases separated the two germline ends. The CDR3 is CASSPVLPEQFF. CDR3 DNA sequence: TGTGCCAGCAGCCCAGTCCTTCCTGAGCAGTTCTTC.

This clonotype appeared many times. Here the CDR3 DNA reads TGTGCCACCAGTGATCCGGGACATTCCCATCAGCCCCAGCATTTT. Translating gives CATSDPGHSHQPQHF. The V and J genes are TRBV24-1 and TRBJ1-5; a weak D match, TRBD1 (6 bases). V was cut by 3 bases and J by 5 bases, with 13 bases left in between. The CDR3 length is 15 residues. Germline-derived CDR1 and CDR2 are KGHDR and SFDVKD.

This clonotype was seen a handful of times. DNA of the CDR3: TGTGCCAGCAGCCCGGAGGGCGATACGCAGTATTTT. The encoded protein is CASSPEGDTQYF. The chain couples TRBV7-2 to TRBJ2-3; D possibly corresponds to TRBD2 (6 bases). CDR1 and CDR2 (germline): SGHTA, FQGNSA. With 5 bases removed from V and 6 bases from J, the gap between germline ends came to 9 bases. The CDR3 is made up of 12 amino acids.

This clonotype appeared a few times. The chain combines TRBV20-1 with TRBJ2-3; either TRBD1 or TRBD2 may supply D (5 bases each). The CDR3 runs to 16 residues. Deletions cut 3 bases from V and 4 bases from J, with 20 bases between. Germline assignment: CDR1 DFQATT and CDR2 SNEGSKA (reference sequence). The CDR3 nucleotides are TGCAGTGCTAGGAGGGGCCAGACTTTAACCGCAGATACGCAGTATTTT. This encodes CSARRGQTLTADTQYF.

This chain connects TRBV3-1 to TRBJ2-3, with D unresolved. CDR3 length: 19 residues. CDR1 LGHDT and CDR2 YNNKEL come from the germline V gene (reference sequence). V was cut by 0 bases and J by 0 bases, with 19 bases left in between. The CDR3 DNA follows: TGTGCCAGCAGCCAAGACTATAGGGCAGCAGACTCTAGCACAGATACGCAGTATTTT. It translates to CASSQDYRAADSSTDTQYF.

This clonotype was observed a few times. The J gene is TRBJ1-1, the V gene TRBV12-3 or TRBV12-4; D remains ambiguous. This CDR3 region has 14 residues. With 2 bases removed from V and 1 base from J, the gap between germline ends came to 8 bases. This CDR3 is CASSLRAENTEAFF. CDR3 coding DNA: TGTGCCAGCAGTTTAAGGGCAGAGAACACTGAAGCTTTCTTT.

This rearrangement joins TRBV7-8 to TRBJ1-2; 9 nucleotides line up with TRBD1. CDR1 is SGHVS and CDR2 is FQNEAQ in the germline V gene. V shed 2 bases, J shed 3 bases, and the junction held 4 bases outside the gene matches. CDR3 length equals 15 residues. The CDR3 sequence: CASSLRTGEDYGYTF. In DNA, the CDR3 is TGTGCCAGCAGCTTACGGACAGGGGAGGACTATGGCTACACCTTC.

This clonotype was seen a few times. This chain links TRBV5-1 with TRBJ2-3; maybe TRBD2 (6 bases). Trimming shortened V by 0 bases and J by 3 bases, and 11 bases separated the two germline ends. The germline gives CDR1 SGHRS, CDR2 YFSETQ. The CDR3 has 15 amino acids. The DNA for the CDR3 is TGCGCCAGCAGCTTGGACCGGGGGAGTACAGATACGCAGTATTTT. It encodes CASSLDRGSTDTQYF.

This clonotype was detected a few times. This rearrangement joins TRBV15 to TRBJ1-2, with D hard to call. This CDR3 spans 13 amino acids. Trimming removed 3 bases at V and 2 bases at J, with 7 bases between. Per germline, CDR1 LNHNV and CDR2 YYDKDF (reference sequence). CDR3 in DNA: TGTGCCACCAGCAGTGACGGAAACTATGGCTACACCTTC. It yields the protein CATSSDGNYGYTF.

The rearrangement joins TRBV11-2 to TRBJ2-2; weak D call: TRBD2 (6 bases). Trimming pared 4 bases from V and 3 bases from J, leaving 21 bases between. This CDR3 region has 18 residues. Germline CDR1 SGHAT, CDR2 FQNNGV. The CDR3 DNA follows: TGTGCCAGCAGCTCCCTAATTAGGAGGGCCTCAGACACCGGGGAGCTGTTTTTT. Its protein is CASSSLIRRASDTGELFF. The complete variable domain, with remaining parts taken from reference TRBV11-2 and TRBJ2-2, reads EAGVAQSPRYKIIEKRQSVAFWCNPISGHATLYWYQQILGQGPKLLIQFQNNGVVDDSQLPKDRFSAERLKGVDSTLKIQPAKLEDSAVYLCASSSLIRRASDTGELFFGEGSRLTVL.

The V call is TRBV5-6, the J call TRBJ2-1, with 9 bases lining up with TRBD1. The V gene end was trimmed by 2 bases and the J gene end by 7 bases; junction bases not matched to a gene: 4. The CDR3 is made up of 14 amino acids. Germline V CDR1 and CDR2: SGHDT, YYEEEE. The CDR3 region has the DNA TGTGCCAGCAGCTTCGGGACAGGGAGTAATGAGCAGTTCTTC. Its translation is CASSFGTGSNEQFF.

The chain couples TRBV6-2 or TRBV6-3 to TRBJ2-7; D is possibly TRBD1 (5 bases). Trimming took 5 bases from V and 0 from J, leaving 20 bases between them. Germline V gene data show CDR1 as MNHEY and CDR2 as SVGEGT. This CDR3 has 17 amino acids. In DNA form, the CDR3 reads TGTGCCAGCAGTCCGAGTCGGGCAGGGCTGAGCTCCTACGAGCAGTACTTC. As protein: CASSPSRAGLSSYEQYF.